One sample yielded the 29 T cell receptor beta chains listed below, sequenced in a study of blood T cell repertoires in COVID-19. Measured with immunoSEQ multiplex PCR; TCRdb has only the in-frame clones, and not every one. The table records roughly 50,000 clones, 75% to 85% of them present only once. The sample consisted of peripheral blood. Every receptor here comes from a man aged 40-55 years with acute or convalescent COVID-19.

This clone was seen more than once but under ten times. The CDR3 DNA reads TGCAGCGTTGAACACAGATCGTGGGTGAACACTGAAGCTTTCTTT. This codes for CSVEHRSWVNTEAFF. This chain uses TRBV29-1 with TRBJ1-1; D remains unclear. Between the trimmed V and J ends, which lost 2 bases and 0 bases, there was a span of 13 bases. The CDR3 runs to 15 residues. Germline V CDR1 and CDR2: SQVTM, ANQGSEA.

The chain uses TRBV12-3 or TRBV12-4 and TRBJ1-2; D is undetermined. This CDR3 is built from 13 residues. V was shortened by 3 bases and J by 4 bases, with 9 bases between the two germline ends. CDR3 region: CASSFTTSYGYTF. Here the CDR3 DNA reads TGTGCCAGCAGTTTCACGACTAGCTATGGCTACACCTTC.

The chain links TRBV29-1 to TRBJ2-7; 9 nucleotides align to TRBD1. The length of the CDR3 is 14 residues. After removal of 5 bases from V and 7 bases from J, the junction contained 12 bases not matched to a gene. Germline lookup yields CDR1 SQVTM and CDR2 ANQGSEA. CDR3 protein: CSVHPGDRVGEQYF. The CDR3 DNA reads as TGCAGCGTTCATCCAGGGGACAGGGTAGGGGAGCAGTACTTC.

This chain connects TRBV19 to TRBJ2-3; 7 positions agree with TRBD1. V trimming: 3 bases; J trimming: 1 base; junction bases outside the gene matches: 10. Germline values: CDR1 LNHDA, CDR2 SQIVND (reference sequence). This CDR3 has 17 amino acids. The CDR3 sequence: CASSITGAAVRTDTQYF. The CDR3 nucleotides read TGTGCCAGTAGTATTACAGGGGCCGCCGTTCGCACAGATACGCAGTATTTT.

This chain joins TRBV6-2 or TRBV6-3 and TRBJ1-2, with TRBD1 matching 8 bases. With 0 bases clipped from V and 4 bases from J, the junction kept 4 bases outside the gene matches. Per germline, CDR1 MNHEY and CDR2 SVGEGT. The CDR3 is 15 residues long. The chain's CDR3 is CASSYSSDRVYGYTF. The CDR3 nucleotides read TGTGCCAGCAGTTACTCCTCGGACAGGGTCTATGGCTACACCTTC.

The gene calls are TRBV5-1 and TRBJ1-1, with D tentatively TRBD1 (5 bases). Germline CDR1 reads SGHRS; CDR2 reads YFSETQ. Trimming took off 3 bases at V and 1 base at J, with 16 bases between the two ends. The CDR3 has 16 amino acids. CDR3 bases: TGCGCCAGCAGCTCAACACCGGCAGGGCAGAACACTGAAGCTTTCTTT. Translation gives CASSSTPAGQNTEAFF.

The V call is TRBV29-1, the J call TRBJ1-2; D unclear. From germline, CDR1 is SQVTM and CDR2 ANQGSEA. CDR3 length: 11 residues. The V end was cut by 4 bases, the J end by 1 base, with 4 bases between. The CDR3 DNA is TGCAGCGTTGGTCTTAACTATGGCTACACCTTC. Its protein is CSVGLNYGYTF.

The chain uses TRBV6-5 and TRBJ2-5, with TRBD1 identical over 8 bases. The CDR3 is made up of 15 amino acids. In germline, CDR1 is MNHEY, CDR2 SVGAGI. V lost 0 bases to trimming and J lost 7 bases; unmatched junction nucleotides: 7. CDR3 region: CASSYSQGAPGTQYF. The CDR3 DNA sequence: TGTGCCAGCAGTTACTCTCAGGGGGCGCCGGGGACCCAGTACTTC.

The rearrangement links TRBV19 to TRBJ1-5; 8 bases are a match to TRBD1. Germline CDR1 LNHDA, CDR2 SQIVND (reference sequence). The ends lost 7 bases at V and 7 bases at J; junction bases unmatched: 15. The CDR3 has 16 residues. CDR3 sequence reads: CASTTGTGRAKQPQHF. The CDR3 DNA is TGTGCCAGTACCACAGGGACAGGTCGGGCTAAGCAGCCCCAGCATTTT. The whole variable domain, filled in from reference TRBV19 and TRBJ1-5, reads DGGITQSPKYLFRKEGQNVTLSCEQNLNHDAMYWYRQDPGQGLRLIYYSQIVNDFQKGDIAEGYSVSREKKESFPLTVTSAQKNPTAFYLCASTTGTGRAKQPQHFGDGTRLSIL.

The genes are TRBV9 and TRBJ2-3, with D maybe TRBD1 (6 bases). Trimming pared 4 bases from V and 6 bases from J, leaving 9 bases between. The CDR3 has 12 residues. Per germline, CDR1 SGDLS and CDR2 YYNGEE. The DNA of the CDR3 is TGTGCCAGCAGCTTTCAGGGGGATACGCAGTATTTT. Protein product: CASSFQGDTQYF. The entire variable domain, with the rest obtained from reference TRBV9 and TRBJ2-3, is as follows: DSGVTQTPKHLITATGQRVTLRCSPRSGDLSVYWYQQSLDQGLQFLIQYYNGEERAKGNILERFSAQQFPDLHSELNLSSLELGDSALYFCASSFQGDTQYFGPGTRLTVL.

The rearrangement links TRBV27 to TRBJ2-7; 11 positions match TRBD2. The length of the CDR3 is 15 residues. Germline assignment: CDR1 MNHEY and CDR2 SMNVEV (reference sequence). V trimming: 6 bases; J trimming: 4 bases; junction bases outside the gene matches: 8. This chain's CDR3 is CASRMITSGGYEQYF. The CDR3 nucleotides are TGTGCCAGCAGAATGATTACTAGCGGGGGTTACGAGCAGTACTTC.

The chain links TRBV28 to TRBJ1-5; possibly TRBD1 for D (5 bases). The CDR3 runs to 14 residues. The germline V and J ends were trimmed by 8 bases and 3 bases, with 14 bases remaining between them. The V gene's germline CDR1 is MDHEN and CDR2 SYDVKM. This CDR3 reads CASAFRDYNQPQHF. In nucleotides, the CDR3 is TGTGCCAGCGCATTCCGGGACTACAATCAGCCCCAGCATTTT.

V is TRBV9 and J is TRBJ1-1; D gene uncertain. V lost 0 bases, J lost 5 bases, and 17 bases lay in between. Per germline, CDR1 SGDLS and CDR2 YYNGEE. The CDR3 covers 16 residues. The CDR3 region has the DNA TGTGCCAGCAGCGTAGCTACAGTTAGAGATCGGACTGAAGCTTTCTTT. This translates into CASSVATVRDRTEAFF.

The chain employs TRBV3-1 (or the pseudogene TRBV3-2) and TRBJ2-7; 7 bases map to TRBD1. This CDR3 has 16 amino acids. After removal of 0 bases from V and 6 bases from J, the junction contained 11 bases not matched to a gene. In germline, CDR1 is LGHDT, CDR2 YNNKEL (reference sequence). The CDR3 DNA follows: TGTGCCAGCAGCCAAGACAGATTGGGGGACAGAGGCGAGCAGTACTTC. It codes for CASSQDRLGDRGEQYF.

The chain combines TRBV1 with TRBJ2-4; TRBD2, the table's D call, lacks a check against the DNA. TRBV1 has pseudogene status. The CDR3 is 17 residues long. The CDR3 loop is CTSSQDISSGGARRVHF. CDR3 DNA: TGCACCAGCAGCCAGGACATTTCTAGCGGGGGGGCTCGGAGAGTCCACTTC.

The chain combines TRBV7-9 with TRBJ1-3, with D hard to call. V lost 4 bases to trimming and J lost 0 bases, with 19 bases between them. Germline V CDR1 and CDR2: SEHNR, FQNEAQ (reference sequence). CDR3 size: 18 residues. The CDR3 is CASSSLSMYRTSGNTIYF. The CDR3 DNA follows: TGTGCCAGCAGCTCGCTCTCGATGTACAGAACCTCTGGAAACACCATATATTTT.

The chain couples TRBV20-1 to TRBJ2-2; no clear D. This CDR3 has 15 residues. The V end was cut by 3 bases, the J end by 2 bases, with 13 bases between. Germline lookup yields CDR1 DFQATT and CDR2 SNEGSKA (reference sequence). The CDR3 region is CSASSFSPNTGELFF. The CDR3, as DNA: TGCAGTGCTAGTTCATTTTCCCCCAACACCGGGGAGCTGTTTTTT.

The chain links TRBV9 to TRBJ2-6; a weak D match, TRBD2 (5 bases). The CDR3 has 15 amino acids. Germline-derived CDR1 and CDR2 are SGDLS and YYNGEE. Trimming stripped 0 bases from V and 4 bases from J, with 8 bases between. CDR3 region: CASSVAGSGANVLTF. The CDR3 DNA follows: TGTGCCAGCAGCGTAGCGGGATCCGGGGCCAACGTCCTGACTTTC. The full variable domain, completed using reference TRBV9 and TRBJ2-6, is DSGVTQTPKHLITATGQRVTLRCSPRSGDLSVYWYQQSLDQGLQFLIQYYNGEERAKGNILERFSAQQFPDLHSELNLSSLELGDSALYFCASSVAGSGANVLTFGAGSRLTVL.

This chain joins TRBV2 and TRBJ1-1; D remains ambiguous. The ends were cut back, 0 bases at V and 9 bases at J, with 5 bases in the middle. Germline CDR1 reads SNHLY; CDR2 reads FYNNEI. CDR3 length: 11 amino acids. The CDR3 coding sequence is TGTGCCAGCAGTGAAGCCGTTAAAGCTTTCTTT. This codes for CASSEAVKAFF.

The chain carries TRBV2 and TRBJ1-1; TRBD1 agrees at 10 bases. CDR3 length: 16 residues. Germline lookup yields CDR1 SNHLY and CDR2 FYNNEI. V shed 8 bases, J shed 4 bases, and the junction held 13 bases outside the gene matches. CDR3 in DNA: TGTGCCAGCCGTTCCGCGGGACAGGGGAGTACCACTGAAGCTTTCTTT. Protein sequence: CASRSAGQGSTTEAFF.

The chain links TRBV7-9 to TRBJ2-5; D is possibly TRBD2 (6 bases). Trimming shortened V by 2 bases and J by 4 bases, and 11 bases separated the two germline ends. CDR1 is SEHNR, CDR2 FQNEAQ, per germline (reference sequence). This CDR3 is built from 14 residues. The CDR3 DNA reads TGTGCCAGCAGCTTATCGACTAGGGGAGAGACCCAGTACTTC. It codes for CASSLSTRGETQYF.

This clone has a handful of counts. The gene calls are TRBV27 and TRBJ2-7; TRBD1 aligns across 12 bases. V lost 6 bases to trimming and J lost 5 bases; unmatched junction nucleotides: 11. The CDR3 has 16 residues. Germline CDR1 and CDR2: MNHEY and SMNVEV (reference sequence). CDR3: CASSPGPGQGANEQYF. The CDR3 nucleotides read TGTGCCAGCAGCCCGGGACCGGGACAGGGGGCAAACGAGCAGTACTTC.

The rearrangement links TRBV5-1 to TRBJ2-5, with 7 bases that match TRBD2. Germline CDR1 reads SGHRS; CDR2 reads YFSETQ. This CDR3 contains 14 residues. Losses at the gene ends were 4 bases for V and 3 bases for J; bases not matched to a gene: 6. As DNA, the CDR3 is TGCGCCAGCAGCACGGCCCTAGCGGAAGAGACCCAGTACTTC. This gives the protein CASSTALAEETQYF.

V is TRBV12-5 and J is TRBJ1-6; 9 nucleotides align to TRBD1. The CDR3 consists of 15 residues. Germline CDR1 and CDR2: LGHNT and FRNRAP. Unmatched junction bases numbered 6, after V lost 5 bases and J lost 7 bases. The CDR3 spells CASGPSGTGNSPLHF. In DNA form, the CDR3 reads TGTGCTAGTGGTCCTTCCGGGACAGGGAATTCACCCCTCCACTTT.

The CDR3 spells CASSQDRAGTGYYGYTF. CDR3 nucleotide sequence: TGTGCCAGCAGCCAAGATCGGGCCGGGACAGGGTACTATGGCTACACCTTC. The rearrangement joins TRBV14 to TRBJ1-2; 9 nucleotides line up with TRBD1. The CDR3 is made up of 17 amino acids. Germline CDR1 SGHDN, CDR2 FVKESK. V shed 0 bases, J shed 3 bases, and the junction held 8 bases outside the gene matches.

CDR3 amino acids: CASSFRQTDEQYF. The DNA of the CDR3 is TGTGCCAGCAGCTTTCGACAGACTGACGAGCAGTACTTC. This chain links TRBV7-9 with TRBJ2-7; D possibly corresponds to TRBD1 (5 bases). Germline V gene data show CDR1 as SEHNR and CDR2 as FQNEAQ (reference sequence). The CDR3 totals 13 residues. The V end lost 3 bases, the J end lost 5 bases, and 11 bases lay between the germline ends.

The V and J genes are TRBV27 and TRBJ1-2; 9 bases are a match to TRBD1. CDR1 MNHEY and CDR2 SMNVEV come from the germline V gene (reference sequence). CDR3 size: 13 residues. Trimming cost V 5 bases and J 9 bases; bases outside gene matches: 7. The DNA of the CDR3 is TGTGCCAGCAGTATCCACGGGACAGGGAGCTACACCTTC. Protein: CASSIHGTGSYTF.

The rearrangement uses TRBV9 and TRBJ1-3; no firm D call. This CDR3 comprises 12 residues. The V gene lost 4 bases and the J gene lost 6 bases, with 8 bases spanning the gap. CDR1 is SGDLS, CDR2 YYNGEE, per germline. This CDR3 reads CASSTVENTIYF. CDR3 DNA: TGTGCCAGCAGCACAGTGGAAAACACCATATATTTT.

This clone was recorded once. The chain is built from TRBV19 and TRBJ2-2; D gene uncertain. CDR1 is LNHDA, CDR2 SQIVND, per germline (reference sequence). The CDR3 covers 12 residues. The V gene lost 7 bases and the J gene lost 1 base, with 4 bases spanning the gap. The CDR3: CASNRNTGELFF. The CDR3 DNA follows: TGTGCCAGTAATAGGAACACCGGGGAGCTGTTTTTT.